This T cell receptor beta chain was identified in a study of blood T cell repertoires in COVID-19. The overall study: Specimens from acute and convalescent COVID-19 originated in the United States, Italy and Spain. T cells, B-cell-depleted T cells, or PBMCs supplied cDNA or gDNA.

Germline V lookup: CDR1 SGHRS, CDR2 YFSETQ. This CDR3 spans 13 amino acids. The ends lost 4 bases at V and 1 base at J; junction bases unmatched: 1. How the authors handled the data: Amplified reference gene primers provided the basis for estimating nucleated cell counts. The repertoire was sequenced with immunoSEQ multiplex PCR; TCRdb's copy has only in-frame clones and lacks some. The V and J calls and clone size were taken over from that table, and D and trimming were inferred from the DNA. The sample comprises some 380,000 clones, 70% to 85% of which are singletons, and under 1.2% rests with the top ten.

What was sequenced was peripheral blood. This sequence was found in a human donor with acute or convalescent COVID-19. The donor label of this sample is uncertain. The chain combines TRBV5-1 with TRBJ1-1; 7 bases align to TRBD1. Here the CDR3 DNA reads TGCGCCAGCAGCAGGGACAGGAACACTGAAGCTTTCTTT. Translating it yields CASSRDRNTEAFF.